A single T cell receptor (beta chain) is shown here with its context. Antigen unknown. This sample is drawn from a study of vaccination and CD4 T cells after COVID-19. This sample's treatment: approximately 9-day PBMC culture with coronavirus spike peptide pools or control peptides (ViraFEST assay). Cultured CD4+ T cell DNA was sequenced using the Oncomine TCR Beta short-read assay. Genomic DNA was drawn out of CD4+ T cells grown in culture. TCRdb redid the calling of the PCR reads with MiXCR, one entry per CDR3 protein. Counted here are over 20,000 distinct CDR3 sequences, 45% to 60% occurring once; the ten biggest clones make up 4.5% to 7%. From germline, CDR1 is SNHLY and CDR2 FYNNEI. The CDR3 consists of 14 residues. Trimming cost V 3 bases and J 0 bases, with 7 bases left between them.

The sample consisted of CD4+ T cells from blood, cultured in vitro. This clonotype was sampled from a human donor who had recovered from COVID-19. This chain connects TRBV2 to TRBJ2-3; D is undetermined. The CDR3 region has the DNA TGTGCCAGCAGTGACGCTTCTAGCACAGATACGCAGTATTTT. This translates into CASSDASSTDTQYF.